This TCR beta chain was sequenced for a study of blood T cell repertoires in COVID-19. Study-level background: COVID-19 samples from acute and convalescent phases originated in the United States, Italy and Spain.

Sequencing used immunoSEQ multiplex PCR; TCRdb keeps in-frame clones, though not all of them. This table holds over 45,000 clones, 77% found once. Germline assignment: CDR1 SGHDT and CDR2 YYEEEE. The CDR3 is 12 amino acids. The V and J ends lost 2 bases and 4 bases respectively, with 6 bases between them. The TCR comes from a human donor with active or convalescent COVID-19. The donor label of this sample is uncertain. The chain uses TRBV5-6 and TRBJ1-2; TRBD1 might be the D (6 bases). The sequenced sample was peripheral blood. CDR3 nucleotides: TGTGCCAGCAGCTTCAGGGGCTATGGCTACACCTTC. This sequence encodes CASSFRGYGYTF. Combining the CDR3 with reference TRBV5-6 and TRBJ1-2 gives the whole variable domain DAGVTQSPTHLIKTRGQQVTLRCSPKSGHDTVSWYQQALGQGPQFIFQYYEEEERQRGNFPDRFSGHQFPNYSSELNVNALLLGDSALYLCASSFRGYGYTFGSGTRLTVV.